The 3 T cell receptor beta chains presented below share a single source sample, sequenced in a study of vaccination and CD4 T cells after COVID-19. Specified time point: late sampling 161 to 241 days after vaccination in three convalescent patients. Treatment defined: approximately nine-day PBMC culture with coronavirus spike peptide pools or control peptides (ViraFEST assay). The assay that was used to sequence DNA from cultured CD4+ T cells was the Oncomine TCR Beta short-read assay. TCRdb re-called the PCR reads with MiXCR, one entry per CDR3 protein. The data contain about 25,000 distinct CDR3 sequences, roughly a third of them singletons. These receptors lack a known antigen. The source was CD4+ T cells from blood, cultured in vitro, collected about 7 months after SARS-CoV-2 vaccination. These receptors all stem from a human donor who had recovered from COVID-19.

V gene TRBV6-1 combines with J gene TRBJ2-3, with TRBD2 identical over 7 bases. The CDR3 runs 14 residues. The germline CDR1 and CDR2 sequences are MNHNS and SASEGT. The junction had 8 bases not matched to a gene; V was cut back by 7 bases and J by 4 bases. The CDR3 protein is CASIWGRAPDTQYF. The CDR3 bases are TGTGCCAGCATTTGGGGGAGGGCCCCAGATACGCAGTATTTT.

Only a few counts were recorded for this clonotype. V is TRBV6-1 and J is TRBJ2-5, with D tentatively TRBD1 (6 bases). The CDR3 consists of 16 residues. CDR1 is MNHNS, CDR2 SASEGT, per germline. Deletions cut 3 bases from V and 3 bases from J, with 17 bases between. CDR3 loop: CASSDPLRDTKETQYF. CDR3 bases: TGTGCCAGCAGTGACCCCCTACGGGACACGAAAGAGACCCAGTACTTC.

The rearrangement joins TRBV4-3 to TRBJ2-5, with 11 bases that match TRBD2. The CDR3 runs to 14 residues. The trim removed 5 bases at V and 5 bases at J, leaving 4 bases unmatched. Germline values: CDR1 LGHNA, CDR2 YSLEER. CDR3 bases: TGCGCCAGCAGCTTACTAGCGGGAGATGAGACCCAGTACTTC. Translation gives CASSLLAGDETQYF.